In this sample, the clone carrying this T cell receptor (beta chain) turned up once. Trimming stripped 2 bases from V and 4 bases from J, with 9 bases between. The CDR3 consists of 14 residues. Germline V gene lookup returns CDR1 MNHEY and CDR2 SVGEGT. The table came from immunoSEQ multiplex PCR; TCRdb's copy has only in-frame clones and leaves some out. The table has around 300,000 clones, roughly 85% seen once. The data originate from a study of blood T cell repertoires in COVID-19. The chain links TRBV6-2 or TRBV6-3 to TRBJ1-5; D is unclear. This sequence originates from a woman between 35 and 50 years old who had recovered from COVID-19. Sequencing was carried out using PBMCs or T cells enriched from blood (not recorded which). The CDR3 bases are TGTGCCAGCAGTTACAACAGTCAGAATCAGCCCCAGCATTTT. As protein: CASSYNSQNQPQHF.